The next 5 T cell receptor beta chains were all read from a single sample in a study of blood T cell repertoires in COVID-19 (dated by TCRdb to the early 2020s). Library generation was performed with the immunoSEQ multiplex PCR assay. This immuneACCESS table, as held by TCRdb, lists in-frame sequences with V and J called but not all clones. Of the missing ones, under half trace to an unresolved V gene in checked studies; the others have no known cause. The sample table shows roughly 300,000 clones, and roughly 85% are seen once. The ten largest make up 4% to 5% of the sample. Sequenced: PBMCs or T cells enriched from blood (not recorded which). These receptors were obtained from a woman aged 40 to 49 with acute COVID-19.

CDR3 in DNA: TGTGCCAGCAGCCCACCGACTAGTAGGGAGACCCAGTACTTC. It translates to CASSPPTSRETQYF. V gene TRBV7-3 combines with J gene TRBJ2-5; D might be TRBD2 (6 bases). V lost 5 bases, J lost 5 bases, and 15 bases lay in between. This CDR3 comprises 14 residues. CDR1 is SGHTA and CDR2 is FQGTGA in the germline V gene.

The genes are TRBV18 and TRBJ2-4; D is ambiguous. Germline V gene sequence: CDR1 KGHSH, CDR2 LQKENI. V was trimmed by 5 bases and J by 6 bases, leaving 20 bases between them. CDR3 length: 16 amino acids. CDR3 nucleotides: TGTGCCAGCTCAGCGGAGCTGGCGGTTAATAGAAACATTCAGTACTTC. Translated, it gives CASSAELAVNRNIQYF.

The V and J genes are TRBV9 and TRBJ2-3, with D hard to call. Germline CDR1 reads SGDLS; CDR2 reads YYNGEE. CDR3 length: 17 residues. V was clipped by 3 bases and J by 2 bases, with 19 bases between them. CDR3 DNA: TGTGCCAGCAGCGCCCTTACTGCGAGTGGTAACACAGATACGCAGTATTTT. Translation: CASSALTASGNTDTQYF.

V is TRBV11-1 and J is TRBJ2-1; 8 nucleotides align to TRBD1. V shed 5 bases, J shed 8 bases, and the junction held 14 bases outside the gene matches. Germline V gene sequence: CDR1 SGHAT, CDR2 FQDESV (reference sequence). The CDR3 is 16 amino acids. The CDR3 sequence is CASSRRTGGVFDEQFF. The CDR3 bases are TGTGCCAGCAGCAGGCGAACAGGGGGAGTTTTTGATGAGCAGTTCTTC.

This clone was detected only once. The chain combines TRBV6-5 with TRBJ2-5, with 9 bases aligning to TRBD2. The CDR3 is 13 residues long. The V and J ends lost 4 bases and 5 bases, in that order; junction bases with no gene match: 2. CDR1 MNHEY and CDR2 SVGAGI come from the germline V gene. In DNA form, the CDR3 reads TGTGCCAGCAGTTTTACTAGCGGGGAGACCCAGTACTTC. It yields the protein CASSFTSGETQYF.